The 29 T cell receptor beta chains below were found in one sample sequenced in a study of identical twins (dated by TCRdb to 2015 to 2016). The library relied on 5' RACE. TCRdb shows the sequencer as Illumina HiSeq 2000. TCRdb trimmed the raw reads at Q25, called clones with MiXCR and kept productive beta chains. Entries are consolidated by CDR3 protein sequence, retaining the most common genes and DNA. Recorded for this sample are about 340,000 distinct CDR3 sequences; around 9% of them occurred a single time. The ten largest make up 8% to 10% of the sample. Source material: naive T cells sorted from blood. Interpreted using the paper, the cell subset or site label stands for: cells isolated with a human naive T-cell isolation kit. The receptors were sampled from a woman in her fifties or sixties in good health.

The V gene is TRBV4-1, the J gene TRBJ1-4; D ambiguous. Germline loops: CDR1 MGHRA, CDR2 YSYEKL. This CDR3 region has 15 residues. V was clipped by 4 bases and J by 5 bases, with 14 bases between them. For the CDR3, the DNA is TGCGCCAGCAGCCCTCCACACGGAGAAAATGAAAAACTGTTTTTT. Protein product: CASSPPHGENEKLFF.

This clonotype was detected a few times. The chain uses TRBV12-3 or TRBV12-4 and TRBJ1-3; no definite D call. This CDR3 spans 15 amino acids. V lost 3 bases and J lost 3, with 12 bases in between. The CDR3 nucleotides are TGTGCCAGCAGTTTTGGCAGGACGGGTGGAAACACCATATATTTT. Its protein product is CASSFGRTGGNTIYF.

There are a few counts of this clonotype. The chain recombines TRBV5-1 with TRBJ2-2, with 9 bases that match TRBD2. CDR1 SGHRS and CDR2 YFSETQ come from the germline V gene. J was trimmed by 3 bases and V by 4 bases; bases with no gene match: 7. The CDR3 contains 16 residues. The CDR3 DNA sequence: TGCGCCAGCAGCCAAACCCTAGCGGGATACACCGGGGAGCTGTTTTTT. It codes for CASSQTLAGYTGELFF.

This clonotype was recorded at least ten times. The chain employs TRBV15 and TRBJ1-1, with a tentative D call TRBD1 (6 bases). There are 14 residues in the CDR3. V was shortened by 8 bases and J by 2 bases, with 15 bases between the two germline ends. Germline V gene sequence: CDR1 LNHNV, CDR2 YYDKDF (reference sequence). CDR3 in amino acids: CATGRGGPNTEAFF. The DNA for the CDR3 is TGTGCCACCGGCCGTGGGGGGCCTAACACTGAAGCTTTCTTT.

This clonotype was picked up a small number of times. The chain uses TRBV5-1 and TRBJ2-7; D ambiguous. V dropped 4 bases and J dropped 4 bases, with 12 bases sitting between them. The CDR3 contains 13 residues. CDR1 is SGHRS and CDR2 is YFSETQ in the germline V gene. As DNA, the CDR3 is TGCGCCAGCAGCGCAGAGTGGGGATACGAGCAGTACTTC. As protein: CASSAEWGYEQYF.

The chain couples TRBV6-2 or TRBV6-3 to TRBJ2-7; maybe TRBD2 (5 bases). The ends were cut back, 6 bases at V and 4 bases at J, with 22 bases in the middle. CDR1 and CDR2 (germline): MNHEY, SVGEGT. The CDR3 sequence is 16 residues long. CDR3 nucleotide sequence: TGTGCCAGCAGACACGCAGGTACTACTAGATCGTACGAGCAGTACTTC. Its translation is CASRHAGTTRSYEQYF.

This clonotype showed up just a few times. The V and J genes are TRBV3-1 and TRBJ2-3, with 7 bases aligning to TRBD2. Germline V CDR1 and CDR2: LGHDT, YNNKEL (reference sequence). This CDR3 has 17 amino acids. V lost 1 base, J lost 4 bases, and 11 bases stayed unmatched. Here the CDR3 DNA reads TGTGCCAGCAGCCAAGGGGTTCTAGCGGAGCAGGCAGATACGCAGTATTTT. This sequence encodes CASSQGVLAEQADTQYF.

This rearrangement joins TRBV7-9 to TRBJ2-7; TRBD2 matches 7 bases. The CDR3 sequence is 17 residues long. Germline V lookup: CDR1 SEHNR, CDR2 FQNEAQ (reference sequence). V dropped 6 bases and J dropped 5; count of bases not matched to a gene: 19. The CDR3 protein is CASRPPWVAGASHEQYF. In nucleotides, the CDR3 is TGTGCCAGCAGACCTCCTTGGGTCGCGGGAGCTTCCCACGAGCAGTACTTC. Supplemented by reference TRBV7-9 and TRBJ2-7, the full variable domain reads DTGVSQNPRHKITKRGQNVTFRCDPISEHNRLYWYRQTLGQGPEFLTYFQNEAQLEKSRLLSDRFSAERPKGSFSTLEIQRTEQGDSAMYLCASRPPWVAGASHEQYFGPGTRLTVT.

The rearrangement joins TRBV12-3 or TRBV12-4 to TRBJ2-7; possible D gene TRBD1, 6 bases. V lost 5 bases and J 6 bases, leaving 14 bases between the germline ends. The CDR3 length is 13 residues. The CDR3 reads CASSRITGSEQYF. CDR3 sequence (DNA): TGTGCCAGCAGTCGCATAACAGGGTCCGAGCAGTACTTC.

This clonotype was recorded a few times. One end of the junction is discordant with germline, which a read error may explain. The chain couples TRBV5-1 to TRBJ1-1, with a tentative D call TRBD1 (6 bases). CDR1 is SGHRS and CDR2 is YFSETQ in the germline V gene. This CDR3 comprises 12 residues. The CDR3 DNA is TGCGCCAGCAGCCCGGGGACTGGACGGGGGGCCTTT. Encoded protein: CASSPGTGRGAF.

This clonotype occurred a few times. The V call is TRBV7-2, the J call TRBJ1-5; D is possibly TRBD1 (6 bases). Deletions cut 5 bases from V and 2 bases from J, with 16 bases between. CDR1 is SGHTA and CDR2 is FQGNSA in the germline V gene. The CDR3 has 16 residues. The CDR3 is CASSQRGARGNQPQHF. The CDR3 nucleotides are TGTGCCAGCAGCCAAAGGGGGGCGCGAGGCAATCAGCCCCAGCATTTT. Filled out from reference TRBV7-2 and TRBJ1-5, the complete variable domain reads GAGVSQSPSNKVTEKGKDVELRCDPISGHTALYWYRQSLGQGLEFLIYFQGNSAPDKSGLPSDRFSAERTGGSVSTLTIQRTQQEDSAVYLCASSQRGARGNQPQHFGDGTRLSIL.

The J gene is TRBJ2-5, the V gene TRBV27, with a possible D match to TRBD1 (5 bases). Trimming removed 5 bases from V and 3 bases from J, with 19 bases in between. The germline gives CDR1 MNHEY, CDR2 SMNVEV (reference sequence). The CDR3 consists of 16 residues. The DNA of the CDR3 is TGTGCCAGCAGTAGGCAGGGAAGGATTCAAAAAGAGACCCAGTACTTC. The encoded protein is CASSRQGRIQKETQYF.

V is TRBV11-2 and J is TRBJ2-7; 15 bases line up with TRBD2. V gave up 5 bases and J gave up 2 bases; unmatched junction bases: 10. CDR3 length: 18 amino acids. The germline V gene encodes CDR1 SGHAT and CDR2 FQNNGV. CDR3 sequence: CASSPGTSGRYLTYEQYF. For the CDR3, the DNA is TGTGCCAGCAGCCCCGGGACTAGCGGGAGGTACCTTACCTACGAGCAGTACTTC. The variable domain in full, completed from reference TRBV11-2 and TRBJ2-7, reads EAGVAQSPRYKIIEKRQSVAFWCNPISGHATLYWYQQILGQGPKLLIQFQNNGVVDDSQLPKDRFSAERLKGVDSTLKIQPAKLEDSAVYLCASSPGTSGRYLTYEQYFGPGTRLTVT.

The chain carries TRBV7-6 and TRBJ2-2; TRBD1 agrees at 9 bases. The CDR3 is made up of 15 amino acids. V dropped 3 bases and J dropped 5; count of bases not matched to a gene: 4. CDR1 is SGHVS and CDR2 is FNYEAQ in the germline V gene. The CDR3 here is CASSLGQGWTGELFF. Written as DNA, the CDR3 is TGTGCCAGCAGCTTGGGACAGGGATGGACCGGGGAGCTGTTTTTT.

The chain has TRBV7-8 and TRBJ2-7, with TRBD1 matching over 9 bases. The CDR3 spans 12 residues. J lost 5 bases, V lost 5 bases, and 1 base had no gene match. Germline V gene sequence: CDR1 SGHVS, CDR2 FQNEAQ. CDR3 sequence: CASSRTGDEQYV. CDR3 nucleotides: TGTGCCAGCAGCCGGACAGGGGACGAGCAGTACGTC.

This clonotype turned up a few times. The chain has TRBV18 and TRBJ2-5, with TRBD1 matching 10 bases. Germline trimming cut 5 bases from V and 4 bases from J; bases unmatched to any gene: 10. CDR3 length equals 16 residues. Germline loops: CDR1 KGHSH, CDR2 LQKENI. In DNA, the CDR3 is TGTGCCAGCTCATCTAACCGGGACAGGGGCGGAGAGACCCAGTACTTC. Translating it yields CASSSNRDRGGETQYF.

This clonotype occurred a few times. V gene TRBV25-1 combines with J gene TRBJ2-3; 9 bases fit TRBD1. Germline CDR1 is MGHDK and CDR2 is SYGVNS. The CDR3 totals 17 residues. V dropped 1 base and J dropped 0; count of bases not matched to a gene: 5. Here the CDR3 DNA reads TGTGCCAGCAGTGAATTGGACAGGGGACCTAGCACAGATACGCAGTATTTT. It codes for CASSELDRGPSTDTQYF.

A few counts support this clonotype. V is TRBV5-6 and J is TRBJ2-5, with D possibly matching TRBD1 (5 bases). Germline loops: CDR1 SGHDT, CDR2 YYEEEE. The CDR3 contains 15 residues. V gave up 2 bases and J gave up 5 bases, with 16 bases separating them. CDR3 protein: CASSFRSGSSETQYF. The CDR3 nucleotides read TGTGCCAGCAGCTTTAGGTCAGGGTCTTCGGAGACCCAGTACTTC. Based on the CDR3 plus reference TRBV5-6 and TRBJ2-5, the full variable domain is DAGVTQSPTHLIKTRGQQVTLRCSPKSGHDTVSWYQQALGQGPQFIFQYYEEEERQRGNFPDRFSGHQFPNYSSELNVNALLLGDSALYLCASSFRSGSSETQYFGPGTRLLVL.

The rearrangement links TRBV5-1 to TRBJ2-7; D may match TRBD1 or TRBD2 (5 bases each). Per the germline V gene, CDR1 is SGHRS and CDR2 is YFSETQ. Trimming left V 3 bases short and J 3 bases short, with 16 bases between. This CDR3 contains 15 residues. Here the CDR3 reads CASSSPGPTIYEQYF. Written as DNA, the CDR3 is TGCGCCAGCAGCTCACCGGGACCCACAATCTACGAGCAGTACTTC.

This clonotype was detected a few times. CDR3 region: CATSSYAGLAGLSSYNEQFF. The CDR3 coding sequence is TGTGCCACCAGCAGCTACGCGGGACTAGCGGGACTCAGCTCCTACAATGAGCAGTTCTTC. The V gene is TRBV15, the J gene TRBJ2-1; 13 positions agree with TRBD2. The CDR3 extends over 20 amino acids. Germline CDR1 LNHNV, CDR2 YYDKDF (reference sequence). Trimming cost V 3 bases and J 0 bases; bases outside gene matches: 11.

The chain employs TRBV11-3 and TRBJ1-4; D is possibly TRBD1 (6 bases). Germline V gene data show CDR1 as SGHNT and CDR2 as YENEEA. CDR3 length equals 15 residues. V was trimmed by 5 bases and J by 6 bases, leaving 16 bases between them. The CDR3 nucleotides read TGTGCCAGCAGCGACTACACAGGGACCTATGAAAAACTGTTTTTT. As protein: CASSDYTGTYEKLFF.

V gene TRBV10-1 combines with J gene TRBJ2-1, with 7 bases that match TRBD2. CDR3 size: 15 residues. Germline V CDR1 and CDR2: WNHNN, SYGVQD (reference sequence). Losses at the gene ends were 2 bases for V and 0 bases for J; bases not matched to a gene: 1. In DNA form, the CDR3 reads TGCGCCAGCAGTGAGGGGGGGGGCTCCTACAATGAGCAGTTCTTC. It codes for CASSEGGGSYNEQFF.

In its sample, this clonotype was seen a few times. The chain uses TRBV12-3 or TRBV12-4 and TRBJ2-1, with 10 nucleotides matching TRBD1. Trimming removed 8 bases from V and 6 bases from J; junction bases left unmatched: 4. The CDR3 runs 13 residues. The CDR3 loop is CASGDRGINEQFF. The CDR3 DNA reads TGTGCCAGCGGGGACAGGGGCATCAATGAGCAGTTCTTC.

This clonotype has at least ten counts. The chain recombines TRBV10-1 with TRBJ2-2, with D perhaps matching TRBD1 or TRBD2 (6 bases each). This CDR3 is built from 18 residues. Trimming removed 5 bases at V and 5 bases at J, with 24 bases between. Germline loops: CDR1 WNHNN, CDR2 SYGVQD (reference sequence). The CDR3 coding sequence is TGCGCCAGCAGTAGGCTTTCGGGGGCCTCATGGAAAACCGGGGAGCTGTTTTTT. This codes for CASSRLSGASWKTGELFF.

The chain has TRBV24-1 and TRBJ1-1; 8 positions agree with TRBD1. This CDR3 spans 12 amino acids. V lost 7 bases and J lost 11; bases outside the gene matches: 8. Germline V lookup: CDR1 KGHDR, CDR2 SFDVKD. CDR3 DNA: TGTGCCACCAGGGACAGGGAAGAGTCCGCTTTCTTT. This sequence encodes CATRDREESAFF.

The sample holds a few counts of this clonotype. The chain carries TRBV5-1 and TRBJ2-5; D uncertain. There are 12 residues in the CDR3. The germline V gene encodes CDR1 SGHRS and CDR2 YFSETQ. The V end was cut by 4 bases, the J end by 2 bases, with 6 bases between. Here the CDR3 reads CASSNQQETQYF. DNA for the CDR3: TGCGCCAGCAGCAACCAACAAGAGACCCAGTACTTC.

This clonotype came up a few times. V usage is TRBV5-1 and J usage is TRBJ2-2, with D maybe TRBD2 (5 bases). Trimming took off 1 base at V and 4 bases at J, with 11 bases between the two ends. The CDR3 has 15 residues. Germline loops: CDR1 SGHRS, CDR2 YFSETQ. In nucleotides, the CDR3 is TGCGCCAGCAGCTTGACCGCGGAGGTCACCGGGGAGCTGTTTTTT. Residues: CASSLTAEVTGELFF.

The rearrangement links TRBV12-3 or TRBV12-4 to TRBJ2-2; 8 positions match TRBD2. This CDR3 is built from 14 residues. J was trimmed by 5 bases and V by 6 bases; bases with no gene match: 5. The CDR3 loop reads CASSERELTGELFF. The CDR3 DNA reads TGTGCCAGCAGCGAGCGGGAGTTAACCGGGGAGCTGTTTTTT.

The chain combines TRBV6-6 with TRBJ1-5, with 8 bases lining up with TRBD1. The CDR3 consists of 16 residues. Germline-derived CDR1 and CDR2 are MNHNY and SVGAGI (reference sequence). V gave up 3 bases and J gave up 0 bases; unmatched junction bases: 4. Written as DNA, the CDR3 is TGTGCCAGCAGTTATACAGGGGGAAATAGCAATCAGCCCCAGCATTTT. This sequence encodes CASSYTGGNSNQPQHF.